This T cell receptor beta chain derives from a study of OX40 agonist ivuxolimab in advanced cancers. A note on the overall study: The costimulatory receptor OX40 (CD134) was targeted by ivuxolimab, a fully human IgG2 agonistic monoclonal antibody. Intravenous ivuxolimab was administered to patients every 2 weeks at six dose levels: 0.01, 0.1, 0.3, 1.5, 3 and 10 mg/kg. Of the roughly 53 patients in dose escalation, 19 had hepatocellular carcinoma, about 15 had melanoma, 9 had renal cell carcinoma and 9 had head and neck cancer. In the dose-escalation cohort, about four fifths of patients were male, and the mean age was 60 years with a range of roughly 20 to 85. Prior anti-PD-1, anti-PD-L1 or anti-CTLA-4 therapy was permitted, and approximately 42% of dose-escalation patients had received checkpoint inhibitors. Partial responses occurred in three dose-escalation patients, of whom one had hepatocellular carcinoma and two had cutaneous melanoma. Peripheral TCRbeta sequencing aimed to test whether ivuxolimab altered TCR sequence diversity and caused clonal T-cell expansion. The monotherapy dose-escalation portion (N of about 50 patients) of the phase I ivuxolimab trial is reported in the paper.

Worth noting for this clone: Its antigen is still unknown. Base qualities are not at hand, and no much larger clone is one base apart.

The study at large found these results: Low levels of normalized T-cell clonal expansion were also seen in some patients who did not respond. In partial responders in the 0.1-3.0 mg/kg groups, normalized peripheral clonal expansion was found to be among the lowest, especially among CD8+ T cells. On average, CD8+ T cells showed more expanded clones than CD4+ T cells after ivuxolimab. Clonal expansion of both CD4+ and CD8+ blood T cells was observed from baseline to week 6 at doses 0.1 to 3.0 mg/kg. Which antigens the clonally expanded peripheral T cells were specific for was not determined.

Genomic DNA was isolated from the sorted cells so that the TCRbeta CDR3 region could be sequenced. TCRbeta CDR3 regions were sequenced using the immunoSEQ Assay. The table comes from immuneACCESS by way of TCRdb, which keeps in-frame sequences with V and J called. Part of the clones is missing from these tables; in studies checked, under half for an unresolved V gene and the rest for unknown reasons. The sample has more than 75,000 clones on record, around 87% of them singletons. Approximately 0.99% of the sample is taken by the ten largest. The trial excluded patients who had a history of autoimmune disease or who were on systemic immunosuppression. Peripheral blood for TCR sequencing was collected from all dose cohorts at baseline, on cycle 4 day 1, and on cycle 7 day 1. Samples were obtained from an open-label, multicenter, first-in-human phase I dose-escalation trial of ivuxolimab. Adults with locally advanced or metastatic melanoma, renal cell carcinoma, hepatocellular carcinoma or head and neck squamous cell carcinoma were enrolled in the trial. Before TCR sequencing, CD4+ T cells and CD8+ T cells were sorted from peripheral blood as separate populations.

In the germline V gene (reference sequence), CDR1 corresponds to LNHDA and CDR2 to SQIVND. CDR3 length: 14 amino acids, cysteine to phenylalanine. Left in the record is the CDR3 DNA by itself, 42 bases read in frame from the first base. From V the trimming removes 5 bases and from J it removes 7 bases, while the gene matches leave 1 base of the junction unaccounted for. This receptor was identified in an adult with an advanced solid tumor such as melanoma, head and neck, liver or kidney cancer. Rearrangement joined TRBV19 to TRBJ1-6, with 11 bases aligning to TRBD1. The sample consisted of CD4+ or CD8+ T cells sorted from blood, taken in a trial of the OX40 agonist ivuxolimab. The DNA sequence is TGTGCCAGTAGTGGGACAGGGGGAAATTCACCCCTCCACTTT. It is translated as CASSGTGGNSPLHF.